One sample yielded the 26 T cell receptor beta chains listed below, sequenced in a study of OX40 agonist ivuxolimab in advanced cancers. TCRdb keeps only in-frame clones here, not all; method: immunoSEQ multiplex PCR. The table records about 36,000 clones, roughly 81% of them present only once. The material was CD4+ or CD8+ T cells sorted from blood, obtained in a trial of the OX40 agonist ivuxolimab. The origin of the receptors is an adult with an advanced solid tumor such as melanoma, head and neck, liver or kidney cancer.

V usage is TRBV5-6 and J usage is TRBJ1-5, with D maybe TRBD1 (5 bases). Trimming stripped 6 bases from V and 0 bases from J, with 13 bases between. CDR1 is SGHDT and CDR2 is YYEEEE in the germline V gene. The CDR3 length is 15 residues. CDR3 region: CASTRGPLSNQPQHF. CDR3 DNA: TGTGCCAGCACCCGGGGACCGCTTAGCAATCAGCCCCAGCATTTT.

By frequency in the sample, this clone is large. The genes are TRBV2 and TRBJ1-6; D is uncertain. V lost 6 bases and J 7 bases, leaving 10 bases between the germline ends. The length of the CDR3 is 13 residues. Per germline, CDR1 SNHLY and CDR2 FYNNEI. The CDR3 sequence: CASRTVGNSPLHF. The CDR3 region has the DNA TGTGCCAGCAGGACCGTAGGGAATTCACCCCTCCACTTT.

CDR3 DNA sequence: TGTGCCAGCCTTCTGGGGGGGTCCTACAATGAGCAGTTCTTC. It translates to CASLLGGSYNEQFF. This rearrangement joins TRBV6-5 to TRBJ2-1; the match to TRBD2 covers 7 bases. J lost 1 base, V lost 8 bases, and 5 bases had no gene match. CDR3 length: 14 amino acids. Germline V CDR1 and CDR2: MNHEY, SVGAGI.

The chain uses TRBV7-8 and TRBJ1-6; D perhaps matches TRBD1 (5 bases). This CDR3 region has 15 residues. The ends were cut back, 0 bases at V and 5 bases at J, with 8 bases in the middle. Germline V gene sequence: CDR1 SGHVS, CDR2 FQNEAQ. For the CDR3, the DNA is TGTGCCAGCAGCTTAGCGCACAGGAATAATTCACCCCTCCACTTT. This encodes CASSLAHRNNSPLHF.

The chain carries TRBV18 and TRBJ1-4, with D possibly being TRBD1 (6 bases). V dropped 3 bases and J dropped 7 bases, with 12 bases sitting between them. This CDR3 comprises 14 residues. Germline assignment: CDR1 KGHSH and CDR2 LQKENI. The CDR3 DNA is TGTGCCAGCTCACCCGGGGGGCGCGGTGAAAAACTGTTTTTT. Translated, it gives CASSPGGRGEKLFF.

In this sample, this clone turned up once. The V call is TRBV14, the J call TRBJ2-7; D may correspond to TRBD1 or TRBD2 (5 bases each). The CDR3 length is 13 residues. Germline CDR1 SGHDN, CDR2 FVKESK. V gave up 3 bases and J gave up 6 bases, with 12 bases separating them. The CDR3 bases are TGTGCCAGCAGCCAGGGGACCTACCGCGAGCAGTACTTC. It yields the protein CASSQGTYREQYF.

The chain recombines TRBV30 with TRBJ2-2; 8 bases match TRBD2. Germline CDR1 reads GTSNPN; CDR2 reads SVGIG (reference sequence). The V and J ends lost 2 bases and 1 base, in that order; junction bases with no gene match: 6. This CDR3 has 16 residues. The CDR3 nucleotides are TGTGCCTGGAGTTCGAATAGCGGGGTGAACACCGGGGAGCTGTTTTTT. Translated: CAWSSNSGVNTGELFF.

The chain combines TRBV19 with TRBJ2-7; no definite D call. CDR1 is LNHDA and CDR2 is SQIVND in the germline V gene (reference sequence). Trimming shortened V by 6 bases and J by 4 bases, and 13 bases separated the two germline ends. This CDR3 has 13 amino acids. CDR3 residues: CASSSGLGYEQYF. As DNA, the CDR3 is TGTGCCAGTAGCTCCGGCCTAGGTTACGAGCAGTACTTC. Filled out from reference TRBV19 and TRBJ2-7, the complete variable domain reads DGGITQSPKYLFRKEGQNVTLSCEQNLNHDAMYWYRQDPGQGLRLIYYSQIVNDFQKGDIAEGYSVSREKKESFPLTVTSAQKNPTAFYLCASSSGLGYEQYFGPGTRLTVT.

V usage is TRBV28 and J usage is TRBJ2-3, with TRBD2 matching over 9 bases. CDR1 is MDHEN, CDR2 SYDVKM, per germline. The CDR3 has 14 residues. V lost 6 bases to trimming and J lost 9 bases; unmatched junction nucleotides: 10. In DNA, the CDR3 is TGTGCCAGCAGCCTCGGGACTAGCTCGAGAACGCAGTATTTT. It codes for CASSLGTSSRTQYF.

The genes are TRBV11-2 and TRBJ2-2, with TRBD2 matching 8 bases. V was clipped by 5 bases and J by 4 bases; unmatched bases: 12. Germline CDR1 and CDR2: SGHAT and FQNNGV. CDR3 length: 17 residues. The CDR3 sequence: CASSPAPLRGGTGELFF. In nucleotides, the CDR3 is TGTGCCAGCAGCCCTGCCCCCCTACGGGGGGGCACCGGGGAGCTGTTTTTT.

This sequence joins TRBV5-1 and TRBJ2-1, with unresolved D. This CDR3 is built from 13 residues. Looked up from germline, CDR1 is SGHRS and CDR2 is YFSETQ. V dropped 5 bases and J dropped 15 bases, with 21 bases sitting between them. The CDR3 loop reads CASRVGDSTGWFF. The CDR3 nucleotides read TGCGCCAGCAGGGTGGGTGACTCCACTGGGTGGTTCTTC.

The chain is built from TRBV7-3 and TRBJ2-3; no clear D. Germline values: CDR1 SGHTA, CDR2 FQGTGA. V was trimmed by 2 bases and J by 5 bases, leaving 17 bases between them. The CDR3 runs 16 residues. Here the CDR3 DNA reads TGTGCCAGCAGCTTAGGAGCTCTGTCCTTGGGAGATACGCAGTATTTT. Its protein is CASSLGALSLGDTQYF.

The V and J genes are TRBV5-1 and TRBJ1-4; D is uncertain. Per the germline V gene, CDR1 is SGHRS and CDR2 is YFSETQ. V dropped 0 bases and J dropped 7 bases, with 10 bases sitting between them. CDR3 length: 14 residues. This chain's CDR3 is CASSLATWGEKLFF. DNA of the CDR3: TGCGCCAGCAGCTTGGCCACATGGGGTGAAAAACTGTTTTTT.

The gene calls are TRBV15 and TRBJ1-5, with a tentative D call TRBD1 (6 bases). The CDR3 sequence is 15 residues long. CDR1 is LNHNV and CDR2 is YYDKDF in the germline V gene (reference sequence). Trimming pared 5 bases from V and 3 bases from J, leaving 14 bases between. Here the CDR3 reads CATSPTGQPNQPQHF. The DNA of the CDR3 is TGTGCCACCAGCCCCACTGGACAGCCCAATCAGCCCCAGCATTTT.

This clone was recorded a few times. The chain combines TRBV27 with TRBJ1-1, with 8 bases matching TRBD1. CDR3 length: 14 residues. V lost 7 bases, J lost 0 bases, and 4 bases stayed unmatched. From germline, CDR1 is MNHEY and CDR2 SMNVEV (reference sequence). CDR3 DNA: TGTGCCAGCACCCGGACAGGGATGAACACTGAAGCTTTCTTT. Its protein product is CASTRTGMNTEAFF.

The chain employs TRBV6-5 and TRBJ1-1, with D tentatively TRBD1 (5 bases). The CDR3 has 14 residues. Germline CDR1 MNHEY, CDR2 SVGAGI. V dropped 6 bases and J dropped 1 base, with 12 bases sitting between them. The CDR3 nucleotides are TGTGCCAGCAGGCGGGATGGGGGGAACACTGAAGCTTTCTTT. Translation: CASRRDGGNTEAFF.

The chain combines TRBV5-1 with TRBJ2-5, with 8 bases lining up with TRBD1. CDR1 SGHRS and CDR2 YFSETQ come from the germline V gene. V was clipped by 5 bases and J by 5 bases; unmatched bases: 11. This CDR3 spans 15 amino acids. The CDR3 spells CASRDTGGIDETQYF. The CDR3 DNA reads as TGCGCCAGCAGGGATACAGGGGGAATAGACGAGACCCAGTACTTC.

This chain connects TRBV5-1 to TRBJ1-4; D remains ambiguous. Germline loops: CDR1 SGHRS, CDR2 YFSETQ. The CDR3 consists of 14 residues. The V gene lost 0 bases and the J gene lost 4 bases, with 7 bases spanning the gap. The CDR3, as DNA: TGCGCCAGCAGCTTGGCGGGAGATAATGAAAAACTGTTTTTT. It encodes CASSLAGDNEKLFF.

Within the sample, this clone is medium-sized (0.01 to 0.1%). The chain joins TRBV2 to TRBJ1-6; TRBD1 matches 7 bases. Trimming cost V 7 bases and J 9 bases; bases outside gene matches: 9. CDR1 SNHLY and CDR2 FYNNEI come from the germline V gene. This CDR3 is 14 amino acids long. CDR3 sequence: CASTPDRTFSPLHF. Here the CDR3 DNA reads TGTGCCAGCACCCCGGACAGGACCTTTTCACCCCTCCACTTT.

This clone was observed a single time. The gene calls are TRBV11-2 and TRBJ2-3; 11 bases fit TRBD2. The trim removed 1 base at V and 1 base at J, leaving 4 bases unmatched. This CDR3 has 17 residues. From germline, CDR1 is SGHAT and CDR2 FQNNGV. The CDR3 DNA is TGTGCCAGCAGCTTAGGTCCGGGACTAGCGGGCACAGATACGCAGTATTTT. The encoded protein is CASSLGPGLAGTDTQYF.

The rearrangement links TRBV11-1 to TRBJ1-1; D unresolved. V lost 3 bases and J lost 6, with 11 bases in between. Germline CDR1 and CDR2: SGHAT and FQDESV (reference sequence). This CDR3 spans 13 amino acids. The CDR3 region has the DNA TGTGCCAGCAGCTTTGCCGGCGCCTCTGAAGCTTTCTTT. Protein product: CASSFAGASEAFF.

This rearrangement joins TRBV29-1 to TRBJ2-5; no clear D gene. Germline loops: CDR1 SQVTM, CDR2 ANQGSEA. The germline V and J ends were trimmed by 4 bases and 6 bases, with 12 bases remaining between them. The CDR3 loop spans 12 amino acids. The CDR3 loop is CSVVTVSKTQYF. The CDR3 DNA reads TGCAGCGTTGTCACCGTTAGTAAGACCCAGTACTTC.

J is TRBJ1-5 and V is TRBV28; possibly TRBD1 for D (6 bases). The V gene lost 7 bases and the J gene lost 3 bases, with 13 bases spanning the gap. CDR1 and CDR2 from the germline V gene are MDHEN and SYDVKM. CDR3 length: 14 amino acids. The CDR3: CASTAGGLNQPQHF. The CDR3 DNA reads as TGTGCCAGCACCGCGGGGGGCCTCAATCAGCCCCAGCATTTT.

The chain recombines TRBV7-2 with TRBJ2-4; unclear D gene. The ends were cut back, 5 bases at V and 0 bases at J, with 14 bases in the middle. The CDR3 spans 16 residues. Germline V gene sequence: CDR1 SGHTA, CDR2 FQGNSA. DNA for the CDR3: TGTGCCAGCAGCCCCCAGGTAGTCCTAGCCAAAAACATTCAGTACTTC. Protein sequence: CASSPQVVLAKNIQYF. Filled out from reference TRBV7-2 and TRBJ2-4, the complete variable domain reads GAGVSQSPSNKVTEKGKDVELRCDPISGHTALYWYRQSLGQGLEFLIYFQGNSAPDKSGLPSDRFSAERTGGSVSTLTIQRTQQEDSAVYLCASSPQVVLAKNIQYFGAGTRLSVL.

The CDR3 bases are TGTGCCAGTAGTTTCACAGGGTGGCGGAGCGGGGGAAACAAAAACATTCAGTACTTC. This encodes CASSFTGWRSGGNKNIQYF. J is TRBJ2-4 and V is TRBV19, with 8 positions matching TRBD2. Germline loops: CDR1 LNHDA, CDR2 SQIVND (reference sequence). The V gene end was trimmed by 5 bases and the J gene end by 3 bases; junction bases not matched to a gene: 18. The CDR3 covers 19 residues.

This clone was recorded once. The V and J genes are TRBV7-2 and TRBJ2-3; TRBD2 might be the D (6 bases). Germline V gene sequence: CDR1 SGHTA, CDR2 FQGNSA. The V and J ends lost 7 bases and 1 base respectively, with 12 bases between them. The CDR3 contains 14 residues. The CDR3: CASKEGSGTDTQYF. CDR3 nucleotides: TGTGCCAGCAAGGAGGGTAGCGGCACAGATACGCAGTATTTT.